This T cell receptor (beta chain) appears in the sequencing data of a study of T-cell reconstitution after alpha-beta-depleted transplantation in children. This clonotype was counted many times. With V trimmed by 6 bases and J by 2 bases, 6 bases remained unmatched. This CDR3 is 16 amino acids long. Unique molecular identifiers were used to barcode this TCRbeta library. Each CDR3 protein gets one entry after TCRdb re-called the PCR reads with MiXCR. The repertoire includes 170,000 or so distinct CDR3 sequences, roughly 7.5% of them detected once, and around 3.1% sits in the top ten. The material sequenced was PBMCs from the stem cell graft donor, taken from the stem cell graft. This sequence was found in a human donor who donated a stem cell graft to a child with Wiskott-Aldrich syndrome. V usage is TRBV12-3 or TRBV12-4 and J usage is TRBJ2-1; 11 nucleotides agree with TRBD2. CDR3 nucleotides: TGTGCCAGCAGAACAGGGACTAGCGGAACCTACAATGAGCAGTTCTTC. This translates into CASRTGTSGTYNEQFF.